Detailed here is one T cell receptor (beta chain). Treatment specified: roughly 18 received Ad26.COV2.S at low or high dose, single or two shots; several received placebo; per-sample allocation not given. The samples date from day 63 after the first vaccine or placebo injection. This specimen comes from a study of Ad26.COV2.S vaccination and SARS-CoV-2 variants. Germline values: CDR1 MDHEN, CDR2 SYDVKM. The CDR3 sequence is 15 residues long. With V trimmed by 2 bases and J by 3 bases, 4 bases remained unmatched. Sequencing was performed with immunoSEQ multiplex PCR; in TCRdb, only in-frame clones are kept and a portion is missing. The table shows some 250,000 clones, with around 87% occurring only once.

The TCR sequence derives from a person aged 18 to 59 who received the Ad26.COV2.S COVID-19 vaccine or a placebo. The chain has TRBV28 and TRBJ2-7; 10 nucleotides match TRBD1. Sample: peripheral blood, taken in a trial of Ad26.COV2.S vaccine versus placebo. The DNA of the CDR3 is TGTGCCAGCAGTTTAGCGGGACAGGGGAACTACGAGCAGTACTTC. Translation: CASSLAGQGNYEQYF.